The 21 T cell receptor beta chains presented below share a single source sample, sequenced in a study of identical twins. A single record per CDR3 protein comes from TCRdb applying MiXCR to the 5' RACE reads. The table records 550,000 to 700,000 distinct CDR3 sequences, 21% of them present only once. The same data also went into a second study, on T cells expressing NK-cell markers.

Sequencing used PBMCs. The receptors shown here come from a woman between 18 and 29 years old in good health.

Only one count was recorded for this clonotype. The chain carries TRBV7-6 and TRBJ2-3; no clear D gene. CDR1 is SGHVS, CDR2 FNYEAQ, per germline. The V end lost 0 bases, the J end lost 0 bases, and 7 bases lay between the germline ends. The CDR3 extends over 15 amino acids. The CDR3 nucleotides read TGTGCCAGCAGCTTAGCGGGCCTTAGCACAGATACGCAGTATTTT. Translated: CASSLAGLSTDTQYF.

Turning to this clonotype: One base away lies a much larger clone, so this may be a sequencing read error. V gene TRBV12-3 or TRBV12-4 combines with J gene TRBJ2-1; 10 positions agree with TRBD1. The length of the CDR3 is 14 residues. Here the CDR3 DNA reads TGTGCCAGCAGTTTCGGGACAGGGGACAATAAGCAGTTCTTC. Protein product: CASSFGTGDNKQFF.

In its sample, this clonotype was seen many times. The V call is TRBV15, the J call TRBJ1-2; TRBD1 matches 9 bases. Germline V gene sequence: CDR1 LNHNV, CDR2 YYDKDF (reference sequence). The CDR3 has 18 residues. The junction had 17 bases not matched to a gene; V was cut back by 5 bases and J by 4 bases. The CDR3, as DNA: TGTGCCACCAGCCCCCCTATCCCCACAGGGGGCAATGGCTATGGCTACACCTTC. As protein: CATSPPIPTGGNGYGYTF.

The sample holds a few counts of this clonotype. The chain's CDR3 is CASRNTRNTGELFF. In DNA, the CDR3 is TGTGCCAGCAGGAATACTAGGAACACCGGGGAGCTGTTTTTT. This rearrangement joins TRBV11-3 to TRBJ2-2; D is possibly TRBD2 (5 bases). The V end was cut by 6 bases, the J end by 1 base, with 9 bases between. The germline CDR1 and CDR2 sequences are SGHNT and YENEEA. The CDR3 runs 14 residues.

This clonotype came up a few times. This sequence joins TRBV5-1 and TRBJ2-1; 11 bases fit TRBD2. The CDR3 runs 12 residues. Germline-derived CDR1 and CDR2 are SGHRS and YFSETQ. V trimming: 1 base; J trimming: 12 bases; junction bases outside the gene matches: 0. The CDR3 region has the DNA TGCGCCAGCAGCTTGACTAGCGGGAGGCAGTTCTTC. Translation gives CASSLTSGRQFF. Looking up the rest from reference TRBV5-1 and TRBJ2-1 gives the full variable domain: KAGVTQTPRYLIKTRGQQVTLSCSPISGHRSVSWYQQTPGQGLQFLFEYFSETQRNKGNFPGRFSGRQFSNSRSEMNVSTLELGDSALYLCASSLTSGRQFFGPGTRLTVL.

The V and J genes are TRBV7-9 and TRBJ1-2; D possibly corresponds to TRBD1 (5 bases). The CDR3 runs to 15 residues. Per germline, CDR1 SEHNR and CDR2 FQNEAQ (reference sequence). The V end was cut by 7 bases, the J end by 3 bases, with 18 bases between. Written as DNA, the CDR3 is TGTGCCAGCACCGACGGGGGGGTCGAGGACTATGGCTACACCTTC. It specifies CASTDGGVEDYGYTF. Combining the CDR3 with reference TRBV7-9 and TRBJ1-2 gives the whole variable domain DTGVSQNPRHKITKRGQNVTFRCDPISEHNRLYWYRQTLGQGPEFLTYFQNEAQLEKSRLLSDRFSAERPKGSFSTLEIQRTEQGDSAMYLCASTDGGVEDYGYTFGSGTRLTVV.

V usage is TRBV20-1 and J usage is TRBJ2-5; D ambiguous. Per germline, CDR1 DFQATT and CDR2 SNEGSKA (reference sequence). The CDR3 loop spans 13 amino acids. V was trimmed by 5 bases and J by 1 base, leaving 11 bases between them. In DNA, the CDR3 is TGCAGTGCTTGGGTAGGCGGCCAAGAGACCCAGTACTTC. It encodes CSAWVGGQETQYF.

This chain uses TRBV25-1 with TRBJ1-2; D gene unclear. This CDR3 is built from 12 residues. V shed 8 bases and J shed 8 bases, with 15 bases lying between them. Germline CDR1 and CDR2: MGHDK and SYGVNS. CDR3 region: CASQTLSGGYTF. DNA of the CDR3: TGTGCCAGCCAGACACTTTCGGGCGGCTACACCTTC.

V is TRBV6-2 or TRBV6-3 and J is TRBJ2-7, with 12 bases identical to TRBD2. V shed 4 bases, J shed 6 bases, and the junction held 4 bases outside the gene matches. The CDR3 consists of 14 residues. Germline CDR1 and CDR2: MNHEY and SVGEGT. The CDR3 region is CASSSTSGSIEQYF. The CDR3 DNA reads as TGTGCCAGCAGTTCGACTAGCGGGAGTATCGAGCAGTACTTC.

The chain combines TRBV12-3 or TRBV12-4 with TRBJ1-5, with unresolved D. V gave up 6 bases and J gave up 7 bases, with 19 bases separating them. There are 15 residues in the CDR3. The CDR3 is CASSPVRGRRQPQHF. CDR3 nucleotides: TGTGCCAGCAGCCCCGTCCGGGGAAGAAGGCAGCCCCAGCATTTT.

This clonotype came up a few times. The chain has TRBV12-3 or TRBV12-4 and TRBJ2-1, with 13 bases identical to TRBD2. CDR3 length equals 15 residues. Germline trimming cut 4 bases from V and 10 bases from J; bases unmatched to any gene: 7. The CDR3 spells CASSSGTSGAPEQFF. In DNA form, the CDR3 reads TGTGCCAGCAGTTCCGGGACTAGCGGGGCACCCGAGCAGTTCTTC.

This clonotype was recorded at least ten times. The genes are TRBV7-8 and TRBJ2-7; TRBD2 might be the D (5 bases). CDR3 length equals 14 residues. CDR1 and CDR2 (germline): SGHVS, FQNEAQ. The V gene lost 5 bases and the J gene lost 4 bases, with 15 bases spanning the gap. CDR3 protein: CASSPGRDLYEQYF. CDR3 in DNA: TGTGCCAGCAGCCCCGGACGGGATCTTTACGAGCAGTACTTC.

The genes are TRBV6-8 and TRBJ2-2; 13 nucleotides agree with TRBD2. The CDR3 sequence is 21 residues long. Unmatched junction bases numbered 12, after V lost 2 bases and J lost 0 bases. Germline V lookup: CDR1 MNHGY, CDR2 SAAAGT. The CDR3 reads CASSYGRTSGGPHSNTGELFF. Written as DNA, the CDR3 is TGTGCCAGCAGTTACGGTCGGACTAGCGGGGGTCCACATTCGAACACCGGGGAGCTGTTTTTT.

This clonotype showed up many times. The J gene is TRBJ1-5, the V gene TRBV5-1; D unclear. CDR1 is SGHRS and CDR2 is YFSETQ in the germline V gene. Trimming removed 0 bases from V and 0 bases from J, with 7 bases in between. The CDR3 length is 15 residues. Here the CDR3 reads CASSLDGDSNQPQHF. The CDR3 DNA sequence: TGCGCCAGCAGCTTGGACGGAGATAGCAATCAGCCCCAGCATTTT.

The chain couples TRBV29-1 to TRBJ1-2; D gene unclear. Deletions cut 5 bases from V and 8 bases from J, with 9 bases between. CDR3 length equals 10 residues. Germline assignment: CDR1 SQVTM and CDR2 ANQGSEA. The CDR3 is CSVSLGGYTF. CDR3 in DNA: TGCAGCGTTTCCCTAGGGGGCTACACCTTC.

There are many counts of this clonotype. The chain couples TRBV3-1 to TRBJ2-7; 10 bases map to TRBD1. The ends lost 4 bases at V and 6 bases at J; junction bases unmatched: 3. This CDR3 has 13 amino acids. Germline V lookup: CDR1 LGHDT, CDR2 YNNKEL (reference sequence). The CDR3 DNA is TGTGCCAGCAGCCCCCGGGACAGGGGCGAGCAGTACTTC. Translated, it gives CASSPRDRGEQYF.

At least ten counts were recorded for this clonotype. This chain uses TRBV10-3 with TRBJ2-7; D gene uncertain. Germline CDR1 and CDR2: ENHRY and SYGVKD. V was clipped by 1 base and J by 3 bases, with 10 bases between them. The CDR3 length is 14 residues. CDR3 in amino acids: CAISELGSDYEQYF. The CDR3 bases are TGTGCCATCAGTGAGTTGGGCAGCGACTACGAGCAGTACTTC.

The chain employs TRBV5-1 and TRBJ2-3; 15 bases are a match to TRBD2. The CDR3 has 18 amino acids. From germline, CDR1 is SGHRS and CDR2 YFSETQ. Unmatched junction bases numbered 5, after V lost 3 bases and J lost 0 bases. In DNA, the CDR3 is TGCGCCAGCAGCTCCCGGACTAGCGGGGGGGTTAGCACAGATACGCAGTATTTT. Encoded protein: CASSSRTSGGVSTDTQYF.

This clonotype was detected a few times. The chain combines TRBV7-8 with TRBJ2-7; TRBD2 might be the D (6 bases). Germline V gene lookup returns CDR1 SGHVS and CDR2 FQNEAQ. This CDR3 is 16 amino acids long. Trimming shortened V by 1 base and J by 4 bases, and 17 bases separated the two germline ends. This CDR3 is CASSLVRFGGVYEQYF. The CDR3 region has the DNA TGTGCCAGCAGCTTAGTCAGGTTCGGGGGTGTGTACGAGCAGTACTTC.

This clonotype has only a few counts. The CDR3 DNA reads as TGTGCCAGCAGTGTAGAATGGAACACCGGGGAGCTGTTTTTT. As protein: CASSVEWNTGELFF. The chain links TRBV25-1 to TRBJ2-2; the D is unclear. Germline loops: CDR1 MGHDK, CDR2 SYGVNS. The length of the CDR3 is 14 residues. The V and J ends lost 4 bases and 1 base respectively, with 7 bases between them.

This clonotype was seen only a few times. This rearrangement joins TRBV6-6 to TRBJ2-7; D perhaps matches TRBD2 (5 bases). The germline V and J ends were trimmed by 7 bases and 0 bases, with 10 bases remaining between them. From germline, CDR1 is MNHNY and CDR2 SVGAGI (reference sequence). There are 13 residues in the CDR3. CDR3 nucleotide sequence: TGTGCCAGCACCTCCACTAGCTCCTACGAGCAGTACTTC. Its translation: CASTSTSSYEQYF.